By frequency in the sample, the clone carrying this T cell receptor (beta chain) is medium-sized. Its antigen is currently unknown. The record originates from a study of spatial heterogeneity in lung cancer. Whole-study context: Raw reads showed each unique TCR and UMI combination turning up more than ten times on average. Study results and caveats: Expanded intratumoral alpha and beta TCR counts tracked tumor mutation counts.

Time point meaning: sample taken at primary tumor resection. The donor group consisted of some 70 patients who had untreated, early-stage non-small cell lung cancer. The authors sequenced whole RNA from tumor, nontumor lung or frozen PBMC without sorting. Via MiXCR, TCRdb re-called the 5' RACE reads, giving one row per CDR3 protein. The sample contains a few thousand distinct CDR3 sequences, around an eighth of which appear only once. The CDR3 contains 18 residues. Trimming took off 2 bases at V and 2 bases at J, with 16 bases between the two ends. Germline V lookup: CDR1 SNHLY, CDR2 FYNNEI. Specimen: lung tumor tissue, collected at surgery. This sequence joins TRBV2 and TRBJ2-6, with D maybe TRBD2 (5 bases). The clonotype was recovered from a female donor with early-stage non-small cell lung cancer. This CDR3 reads CASSEWLPKRAGANVLTF. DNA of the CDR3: TGTGCCAGCAGTGAATGGCTTCCTAAGAGGGCTGGGGCCAACGTCCTGACTTTC.